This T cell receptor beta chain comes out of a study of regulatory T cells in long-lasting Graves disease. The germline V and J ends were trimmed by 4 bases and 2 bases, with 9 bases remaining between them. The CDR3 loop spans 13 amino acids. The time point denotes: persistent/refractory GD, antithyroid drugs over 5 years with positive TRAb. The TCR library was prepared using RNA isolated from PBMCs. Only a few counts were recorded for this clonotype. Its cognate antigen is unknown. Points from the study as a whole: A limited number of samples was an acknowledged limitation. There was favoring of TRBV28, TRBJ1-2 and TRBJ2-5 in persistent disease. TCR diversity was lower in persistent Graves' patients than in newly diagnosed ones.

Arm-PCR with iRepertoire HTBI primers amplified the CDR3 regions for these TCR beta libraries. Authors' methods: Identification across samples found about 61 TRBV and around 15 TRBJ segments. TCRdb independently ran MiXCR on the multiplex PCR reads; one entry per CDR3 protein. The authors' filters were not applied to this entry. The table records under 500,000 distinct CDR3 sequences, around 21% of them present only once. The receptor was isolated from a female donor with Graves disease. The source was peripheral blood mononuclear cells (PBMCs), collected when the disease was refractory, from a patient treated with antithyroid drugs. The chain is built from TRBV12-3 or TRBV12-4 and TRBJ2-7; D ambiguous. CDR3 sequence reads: CASSSPWAYEQYF. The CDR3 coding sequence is TGTGCCAGCAGTTCCCCTTGGGCCTACGAGCAGTACTTC.